Below, one TCR beta chain is given with its context. This sample was taken from a study of blood T cell repertoires in COVID-19. CDR1 SGHDT and CDR2 YYEEEE come from the germline V gene. Trimming pared 1 base from V and 5 bases from J, leaving 9 bases between. CDR3 length: 13 amino acids. The assay was immunoSEQ multiplex PCR, and TCRdb's table has in-frame clones only and misses some. The data contain some 390,000 clones, about 87% of them singletons. The V and J genes are TRBV5-6 and TRBJ1-1; D is ambiguous. The specimen was peripheral blood. The source is a human donor in a cohort sampled during active COVID-19. CDR3 in amino acids: CASSLPAGTEAFF. The CDR3 DNA reads as TGTGCCAGCAGCTTGCCTGCCGGGACTGAAGCTTTCTTT.